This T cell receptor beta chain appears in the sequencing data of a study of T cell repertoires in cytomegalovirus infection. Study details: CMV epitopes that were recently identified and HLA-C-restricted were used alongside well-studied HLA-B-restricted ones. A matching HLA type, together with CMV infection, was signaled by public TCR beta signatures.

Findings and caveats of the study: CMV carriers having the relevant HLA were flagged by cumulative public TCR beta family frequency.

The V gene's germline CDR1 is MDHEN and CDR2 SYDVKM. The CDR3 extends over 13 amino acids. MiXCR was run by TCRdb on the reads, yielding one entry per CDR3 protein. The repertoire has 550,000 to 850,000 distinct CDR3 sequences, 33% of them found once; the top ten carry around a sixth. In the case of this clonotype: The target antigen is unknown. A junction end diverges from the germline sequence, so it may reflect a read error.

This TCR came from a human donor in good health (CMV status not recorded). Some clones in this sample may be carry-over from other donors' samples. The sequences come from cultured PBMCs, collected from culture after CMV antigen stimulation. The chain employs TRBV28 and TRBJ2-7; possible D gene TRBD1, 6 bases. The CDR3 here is CASKQTRLGAGHF. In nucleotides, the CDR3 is TGTGCCAGCAAACAAACCCGTTTGGGGGCCGGGCACTTC.